This T cell receptor beta chain was retrieved from a study of control samples from healthy donors and cancer patients. The assay was immunoSEQ multiplex PCR, and TCRdb's table has in-frame clones only and misses some. The sample holds around 84,000 clones, 70% to 85% seen once. The CDR3 has 16 residues. Looked up from germline, CDR1 is SGHNT and CDR2 is YYREEE (reference sequence). The J segment lost 4 bases and the V segment lost 2 bases, leaving 8 bases of the junction unmatched. The rearrangement joins TRBV5-4 to TRBJ2-2; 7 bases fit TRBD1. The sequencing sample was made of PBMCs. The clonotype comes from a man between 60 and 75 years old with head and neck cancer. The CDR3 coding sequence is TGTGCCAGCAGCTTTACAGGGGCGGCGGGCACCGGGGAGCTGTTTTTT. Translated: CASSFTGAAGTGELFF.